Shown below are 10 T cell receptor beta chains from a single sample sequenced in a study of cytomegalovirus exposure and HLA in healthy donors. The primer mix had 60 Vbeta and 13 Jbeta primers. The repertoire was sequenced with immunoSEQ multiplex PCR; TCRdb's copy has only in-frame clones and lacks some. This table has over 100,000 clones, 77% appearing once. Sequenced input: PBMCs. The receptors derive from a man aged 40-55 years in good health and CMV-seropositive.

This chain's CDR3 is CASSRTIPTSGTGELFF. The CDR3 DNA reads as TGTGCCAGCAGCCGTACTATCCCAACAAGCGGCACCGGGGAGCTGTTTTTT. V and J are TRBV7-2 and TRBJ2-2; D possibly corresponds to TRBD2 (5 bases). The germline V and J ends were trimmed by 5 bases and 4 bases, with 20 bases remaining between them. Germline CDR1 is SGHTA and CDR2 is FQGNSA. The CDR3 spans 17 residues. The full variable domain, completed using reference TRBV7-2 and TRBJ2-2, is GAGVSQSPSNKVTEKGKDVELRCDPISGHTALYWYRQSLGQGLEFLIYFQGNSAPDKSGLPSDRFSAERTGGSVSTLTIQRTQQEDSAVYLCASSRTIPTSGTGELFFGEGSRLTVL.

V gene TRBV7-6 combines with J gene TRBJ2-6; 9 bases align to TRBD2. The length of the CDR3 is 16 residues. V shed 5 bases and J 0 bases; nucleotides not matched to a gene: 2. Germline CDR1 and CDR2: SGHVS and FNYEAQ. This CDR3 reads CASSPAGGSGANVLTF. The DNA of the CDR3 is TGTGCCAGCAGCCCAGCGGGGGGCTCTGGGGCCAACGTCCTGACTTTC.

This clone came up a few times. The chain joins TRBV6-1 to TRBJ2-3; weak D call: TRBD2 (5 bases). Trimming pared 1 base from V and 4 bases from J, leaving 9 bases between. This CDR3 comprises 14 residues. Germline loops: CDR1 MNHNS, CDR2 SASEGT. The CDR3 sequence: CASSEGLYSDTQYF. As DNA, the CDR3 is TGTGCCAGCAGTGAAGGACTATATTCAGATACGCAGTATTTT.

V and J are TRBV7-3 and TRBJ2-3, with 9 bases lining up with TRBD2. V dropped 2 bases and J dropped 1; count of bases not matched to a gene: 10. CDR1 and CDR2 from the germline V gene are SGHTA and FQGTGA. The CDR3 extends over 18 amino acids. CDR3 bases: TGTGCCAGCAGCTTATTGGCTAGCGGGGAGCGGGGCACAGATACGCAGTATTTT. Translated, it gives CASSLLASGERGTDTQYF. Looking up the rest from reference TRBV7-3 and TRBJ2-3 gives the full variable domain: GAGVSQTPSNKVTEKGKYVELRCDPISGHTALYWYRQSLGQGPEFLIYFQGTGAADDSGLPNDRFFAVRPEGSVSTLKIQRTERGDSAVYLCASSLLASGERGTDTQYFGPGTRLTVL.

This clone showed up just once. The CDR3 nucleotides read TGTGCCAGCAGCTTAATGCACAGGGAAAGCGCTGAAGCTTTCTTT. Translating it yields CASSLMHRESAEAFF. The chain joins TRBV7-3 to TRBJ1-1, with D tentatively TRBD1 (6 bases). CDR1 SGHTA and CDR2 FQGTGA come from the germline V gene. CDR3 length equals 15 residues. Trimming stripped 1 base from V and 6 bases from J, with 15 bases between.

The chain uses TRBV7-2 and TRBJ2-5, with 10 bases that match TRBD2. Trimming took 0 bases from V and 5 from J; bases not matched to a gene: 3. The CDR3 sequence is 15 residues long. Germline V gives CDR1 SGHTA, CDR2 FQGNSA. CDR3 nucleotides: TGTGCCAGCAGCTTAGCTGGTAGCGGGGGGGAGACCCAGTACTTC. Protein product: CASSLAGSGGETQYF.

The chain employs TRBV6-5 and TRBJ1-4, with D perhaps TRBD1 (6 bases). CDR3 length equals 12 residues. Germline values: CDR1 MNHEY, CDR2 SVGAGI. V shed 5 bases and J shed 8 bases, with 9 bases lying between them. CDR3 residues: CASSEGTEKLFF. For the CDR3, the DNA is TGTGCCAGCAGTGAAGGGACAGAAAAACTGTTTTTT.

The CDR3 DNA is TGTGCCAGCAGCACATGGACAGGGGGCAAAACCGGGGAGCTGTTTTTT. Amino acid sequence: CASSTWTGGKTGELFF. The chain uses TRBV7-3 and TRBJ2-2, with 11 bases matching TRBD1. The germline CDR1 and CDR2 sequences are SGHTA and FQGTGA. V lost 5 bases, J lost 5 bases, and 7 bases stayed unmatched. This CDR3 has 16 amino acids.

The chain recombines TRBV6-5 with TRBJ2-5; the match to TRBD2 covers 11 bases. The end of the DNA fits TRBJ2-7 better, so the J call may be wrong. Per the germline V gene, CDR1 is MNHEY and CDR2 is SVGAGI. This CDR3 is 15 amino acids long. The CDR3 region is CASSYSSGGAGEQYF. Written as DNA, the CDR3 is TGTGCCAGCAGTTACTCTAGCGGGGGGGCCGGCGAGCAGTACTTC.

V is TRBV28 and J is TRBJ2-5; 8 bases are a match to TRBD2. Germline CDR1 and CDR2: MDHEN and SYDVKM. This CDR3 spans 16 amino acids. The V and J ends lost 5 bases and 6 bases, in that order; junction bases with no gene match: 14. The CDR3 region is CASSLPPGGATKTQYF. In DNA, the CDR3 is TGTGCCAGCAGTCTCCCTCCGGGGGGGGCCACGAAGACCCAGTACTTC.